The T cell receptor (beta chain) under discussion was sequenced for a study of OX40 agonist ivuxolimab in advanced cancers. Broader study findings: More expanded clones were seen, on average, in CD8+ T cells than in CD4+.

Comments on this clone: Its antigen is still unknown.

Sequencing was performed with immunoSEQ multiplex PCR; in TCRdb, only in-frame clones are kept and a portion is missing. The profile shows some 75,000 clones, roughly 86% of them singletons. This CDR3 is 14 amino acids long. V was trimmed by 10 bases and J by 0 bases, leaving 13 bases between them. Germline lookup yields CDR1 SGHTA and CDR2 FQGTGA. The sequenced sample was CD4+ or CD8+ T cells sorted from blood, obtained in a trial of the OX40 agonist ivuxolimab. The chain carries TRBV7-3 and TRBJ1-3; D gene uncertain. The sequence derives from an adult with an advanced solid tumor such as melanoma, head and neck, liver or kidney cancer. This CDR3 is CANEDVRSGNTIYF. DNA for the CDR3: TGTGCCAACGAGGACGTTCGCTCTGGAAACACCATATATTTT.